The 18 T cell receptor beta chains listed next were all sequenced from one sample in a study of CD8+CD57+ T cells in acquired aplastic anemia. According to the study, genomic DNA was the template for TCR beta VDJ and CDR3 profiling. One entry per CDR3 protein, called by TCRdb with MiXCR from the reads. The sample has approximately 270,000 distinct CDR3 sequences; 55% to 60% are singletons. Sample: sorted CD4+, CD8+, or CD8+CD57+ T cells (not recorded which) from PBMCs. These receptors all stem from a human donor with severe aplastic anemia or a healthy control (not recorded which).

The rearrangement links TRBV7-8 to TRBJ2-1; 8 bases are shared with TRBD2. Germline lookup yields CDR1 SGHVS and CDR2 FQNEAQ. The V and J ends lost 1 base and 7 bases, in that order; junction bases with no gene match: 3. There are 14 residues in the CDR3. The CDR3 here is CASSLGAGVNEQFF. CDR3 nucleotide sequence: TGTGCCAGCAGCTTAGGAGCGGGGGTAAATGAGCAGTTCTTC.

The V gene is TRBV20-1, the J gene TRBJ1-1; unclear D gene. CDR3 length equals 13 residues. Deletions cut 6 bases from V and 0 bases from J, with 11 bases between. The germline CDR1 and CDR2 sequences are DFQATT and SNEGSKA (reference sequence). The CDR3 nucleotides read TGCAGTGCACAACAGCCGATGAACACTGAAGCTTTCTTT. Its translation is CSAQQPMNTEAFF.

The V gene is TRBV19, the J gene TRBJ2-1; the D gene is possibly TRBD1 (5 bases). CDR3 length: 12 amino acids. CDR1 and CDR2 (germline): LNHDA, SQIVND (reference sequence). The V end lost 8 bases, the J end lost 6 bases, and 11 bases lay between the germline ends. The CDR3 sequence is CASLDNSNEQFF. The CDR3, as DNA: TGTGCCAGTTTGGACAACTCCAATGAGCAGTTCTTC.

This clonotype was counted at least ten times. CDR3 DNA: TGCAGTGCCTTCCCCTTGGTTGTCGAGGCCACAGATACGCAGTATTTT. Protein sequence: CSAFPLVVEATDTQYF. This sequence joins TRBV20-1 and TRBJ2-3; D gene ambiguous. Germline lookup yields CDR1 DFQATT and CDR2 SNEGSKA (reference sequence). The CDR3 loop spans 16 amino acids. V lost 6 bases and J 2 bases, leaving 21 bases between the germline ends.

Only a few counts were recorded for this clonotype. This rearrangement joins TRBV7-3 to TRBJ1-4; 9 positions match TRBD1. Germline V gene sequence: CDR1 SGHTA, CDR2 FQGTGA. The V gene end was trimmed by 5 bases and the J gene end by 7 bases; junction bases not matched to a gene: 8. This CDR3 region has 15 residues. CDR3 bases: TGTGCCAGCAGCCCAACAGGGGGCGCGGGTGAAAAACTGTTTTTT. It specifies CASSPTGGAGEKLFF.

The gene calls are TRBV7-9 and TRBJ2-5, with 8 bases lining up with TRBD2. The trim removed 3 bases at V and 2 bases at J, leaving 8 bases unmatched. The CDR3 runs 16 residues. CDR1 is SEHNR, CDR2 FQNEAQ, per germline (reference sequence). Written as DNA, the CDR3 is TGTGCCAGCAGCTTGGCGGCTAGCGGGCCTCAAGAGACCCAGTACTTC. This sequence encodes CASSLAASGPQETQYF.

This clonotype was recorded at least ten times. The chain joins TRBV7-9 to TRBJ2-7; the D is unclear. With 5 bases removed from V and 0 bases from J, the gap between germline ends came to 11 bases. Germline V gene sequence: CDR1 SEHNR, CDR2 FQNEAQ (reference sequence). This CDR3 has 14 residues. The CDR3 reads CASSPAPASYEQYF. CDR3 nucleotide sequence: TGTGCCAGCAGCCCCGCCCCGGCCTCCTACGAGCAGTACTTC.

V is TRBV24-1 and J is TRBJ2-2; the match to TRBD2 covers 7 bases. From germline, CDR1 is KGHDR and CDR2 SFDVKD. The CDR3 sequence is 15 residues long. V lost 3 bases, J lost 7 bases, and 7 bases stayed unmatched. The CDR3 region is CATSDAGLVGGELFF. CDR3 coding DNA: TGTGCCACCAGTGATGCCGGACTAGTGGGCGGGGAGCTGTTTTTT.

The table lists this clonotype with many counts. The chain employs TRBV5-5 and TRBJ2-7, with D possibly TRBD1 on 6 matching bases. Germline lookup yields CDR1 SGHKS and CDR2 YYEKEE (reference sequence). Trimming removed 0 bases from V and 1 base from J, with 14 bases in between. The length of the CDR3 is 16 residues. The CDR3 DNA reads TGTGCCAGCAGCTTGGGGGACGGGACACTTTCCTACGAGCAGTACTTC. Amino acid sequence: CASSLGDGTLSYEQYF. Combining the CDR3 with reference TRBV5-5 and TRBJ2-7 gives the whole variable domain DAGVTQSPTHLIKTRGQQVTLRCSPISGHKSVSWYQQVLGQGPQFIFQYYEKEERGRGNFPDRFSARQFPNYSSELNVNALLLGDSALYLCASSLGDGTLSYEQYFGPGTRLTVT.

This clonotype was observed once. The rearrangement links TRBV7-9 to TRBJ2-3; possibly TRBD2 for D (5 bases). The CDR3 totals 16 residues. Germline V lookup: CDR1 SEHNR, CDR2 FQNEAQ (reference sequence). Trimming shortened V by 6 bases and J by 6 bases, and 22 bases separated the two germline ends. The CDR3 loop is CASSPRREALIDTQYF. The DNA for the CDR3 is TGTGCCAGCAGTCCACGACGGGAAGCCCTAATCGATACGCAGTATTTT.

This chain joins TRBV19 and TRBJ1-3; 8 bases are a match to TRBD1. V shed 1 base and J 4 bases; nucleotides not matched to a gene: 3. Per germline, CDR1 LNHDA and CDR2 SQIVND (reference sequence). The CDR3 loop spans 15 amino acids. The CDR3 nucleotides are TGTGCCAGTAGTATAGTCGACAGGGGAGGAAACACCATATATTTT. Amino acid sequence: CASSIVDRGGNTIYF.

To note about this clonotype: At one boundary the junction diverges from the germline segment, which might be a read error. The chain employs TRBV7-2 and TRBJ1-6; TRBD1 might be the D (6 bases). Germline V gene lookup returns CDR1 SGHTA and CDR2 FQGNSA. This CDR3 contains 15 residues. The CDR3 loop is CASSLQGDFNSHLHF. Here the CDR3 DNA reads TGCGCCAGCAGCTTACAGGGAGACTTTAATTCACACCTCCACTTT.

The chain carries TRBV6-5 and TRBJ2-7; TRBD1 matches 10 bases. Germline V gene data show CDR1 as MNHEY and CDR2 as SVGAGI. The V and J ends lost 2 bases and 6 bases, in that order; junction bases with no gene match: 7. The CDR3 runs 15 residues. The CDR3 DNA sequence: TGTGCCAGCAGTTACAGGTTTGACAGGGGGCGCGAGCAGTACTTC. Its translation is CASSYRFDRGREQYF.

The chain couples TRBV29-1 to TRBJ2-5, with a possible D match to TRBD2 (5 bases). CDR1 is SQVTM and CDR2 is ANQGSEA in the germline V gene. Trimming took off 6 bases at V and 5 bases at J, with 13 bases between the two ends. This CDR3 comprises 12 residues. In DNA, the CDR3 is TGCAGCGTCCGAGCGGAGAGCGAGACCCAGTACTTC. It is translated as CSVRAESETQYF.

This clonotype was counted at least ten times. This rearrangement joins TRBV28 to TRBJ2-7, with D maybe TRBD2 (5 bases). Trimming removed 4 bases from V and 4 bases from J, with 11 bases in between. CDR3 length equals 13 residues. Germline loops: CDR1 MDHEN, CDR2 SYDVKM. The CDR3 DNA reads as TGTGCCAGCAGTTCGATGAGGGTATACGAGCAGTACTTC. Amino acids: CASSSMRVYEQYF.

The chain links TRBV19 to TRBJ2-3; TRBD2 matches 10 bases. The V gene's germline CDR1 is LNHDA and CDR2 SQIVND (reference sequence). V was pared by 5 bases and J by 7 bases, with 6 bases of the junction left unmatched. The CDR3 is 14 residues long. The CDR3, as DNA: TGTGCCAGTAGTCTAGCGGGGGCATCGAATACGCAGTATTTT. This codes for CASSLAGASNTQYF.

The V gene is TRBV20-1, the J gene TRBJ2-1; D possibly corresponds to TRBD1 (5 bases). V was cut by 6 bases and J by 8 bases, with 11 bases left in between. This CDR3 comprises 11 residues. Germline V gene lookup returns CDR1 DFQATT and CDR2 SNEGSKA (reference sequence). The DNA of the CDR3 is TGCAGTGCGGAGCCCAGGGATGAGCAGTTCTTC. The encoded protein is CSAEPRDEQFF.

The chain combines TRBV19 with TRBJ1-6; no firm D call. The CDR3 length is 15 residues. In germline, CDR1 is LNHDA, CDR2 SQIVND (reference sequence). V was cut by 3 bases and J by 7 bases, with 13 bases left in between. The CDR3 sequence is CASSIPTVVNSPLHF. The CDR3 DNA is TGTGCCAGTAGTATCCCGACTGTCGTCAATTCACCCCTCCACTTT.